This T cell receptor (beta chain) originates from a study of regulatory T cells in long-lasting Graves disease. Study findings and constraints: Persistent disease was associated with favored TRBV28 usage and with favored use of TRBJ1-2 and TRBJ2-5. Patients with persistent disease shared 2,741 public clonotypes, outpacing the approximately 920 shared by new patients.

Through Arm-PCR of CDR3 regions and iRepertoire HTBI primers, TCR beta libraries were built. TCRdb analysed the multiplex PCR reads with MiXCR anew, one entry per CDR3 protein. The sample yields roughly 320,000 distinct CDR3 sequences, over 15% seen once. This clonotype was counted many times. The antigen remains unidentified. Time point noted: newly diagnosed GD, antithyroid drugs for less than 3 months. PBMCs were the source of the RNA used for TCR sequencing. Patients were from an endocrinology department in Xi'an, China. The germline V gene encodes CDR1 MDHEN and CDR2 SYDVKM. CDR3 length: 14 amino acids. V was trimmed by 1 base and J by 8 bases, leaving 12 bases between them. These records were also assigned to another study, of T cells in Graves' hyperthyroidism and ophthalmopathy.

The specimen comprised peripheral blood mononuclear cells (PBMCs), sampled at new diagnosis, from a patient treated with antithyroid drugs. The origin of this receptor is a middle-aged man with Graves disease. V usage is TRBV28 and J usage is TRBJ2-1; a possible D gene is TRBD1 (5 bases). The CDR3 here is CASSLYQGTDEQFF. The CDR3 coding sequence is TGTGCCAGCAGTTTATACCAGGGTACGGATGAGCAGTTCTTC.